This TCR beta chain was observed in a study of T cell changes during pregnancy in multiple sclerosis. Sequenced by immunoSEQ multiplex PCR; TCRdb stores in-frame clones only, minus some. This sample has approximately 130,000 clones; around 95% occur once, and the top ten carry around 0.4%. The CDR3 is 15 residues long. J gave up 6 bases and V 2 bases, and 8 bases lay outside the gene matches. Germline V gene data show CDR1 as SGHDT and CDR2 as YYEEEE. This chain links TRBV5-6 with TRBJ1-1; 9 bases align to TRBD1. This material consisted of peripheral blood, taken after pregnancy. This TCR was sampled from a female donor with multiple sclerosis, enrolled in a pregnancy study. The CDR3 DNA reads TGTGCCAGCAGCTTTCTCGCACAGGGGGCTCCTGAAGCTTTCTTT. It is translated as CASSFLAQGAPEAFF.